This T cell receptor (beta chain) was captured by sequencing in a study of regulatory T cells in long-lasting Graves disease. General observations from the study: Preferential use of TRBV28, TRBJ1-2 and TRBJ2-5 was seen in persistent disease.

Trimming pared 5 bases from V and 2 bases from J, leaving 13 bases between. The germline gives CDR1 SGHTA, CDR2 FQGNSA. This CDR3 region has 14 residues. This clonotype was observed at least ten times. Its antigen is not identified. Regarding time point: persistent/refractory GD, antithyroid drugs over 5 years with positive TRAb. Researchers made the TCR library from RNA that was extracted from PBMCs. HTBI primers from iRepertoire and Arm-PCR of CDR3 regions yielded the TCR beta libraries. In TCRdb, the multiplex PCR reads were re-called with MiXCR into one record per CDR3 protein. The sample lists under 500,000 distinct CDR3 sequences; around 21% were seen once.

This clonotype originated in a female donor with Graves disease. The chain links TRBV7-2 to TRBJ2-7; D gene ambiguous. Sequences were derived from peripheral blood mononuclear cells (PBMCs), sampled when the disease was refractory, from a patient treated with antithyroid drugs. The CDR3 DNA reads TGTGCCAGCAGCCTACGAAGAGGCCCCTACGAGCAGTACTTC. The encoded protein is CASSLRRGPYEQYF.